Each of the 2 T cell receptor beta chains below was sequenced from the same sample in a study of human T cells and chemical hapten exposure. Time point of the sample: patch test 3, about 24 weeks after DPC sensitization. Specified treatment: therapeutic diphenylcyclopropenone sensitization with weekly scalp DPC. TCRdb re-called the RACE reads with MiXCR, one entry per CDR3 protein. The sample consists of under 130,000 distinct CDR3 sequences, approximately 36% of them appearing once. The sample in question was whole blood, obtained in connection with sensitization to the hapten diphenylcyclopropenone (DPC). The receptors derive from a man aged 40-55 years with alopecia areata. Some clones in this sample may be carry-over from other donors' samples.

The chain is built from TRBV27 and TRBJ2-2; 7 positions agree with TRBD1. Trimming cost V 5 bases and J 5 bases; bases outside gene matches: 5. Germline-derived CDR1 and CDR2 are MNHEY and SMNVEV (reference sequence). The CDR3 consists of 14 residues. The CDR3 DNA reads as TGTGCCAGCAGTCTCCCGACAGGGACCGGGGAGCTGTTTTTT. It is translated as CASSLPTGTGELFF.

The rearrangement links TRBV7-2 to TRBJ1-2; 9 bases are a match to TRBD1. Germline V CDR1 and CDR2: SGHTA, FQGNSA. CDR3 length: 13 amino acids. The J segment lost 6 bases and the V segment lost 5 bases, leaving 4 bases of the junction unmatched. CDR3 sequence reads: CASSQDRGNGYTF. The CDR3 DNA sequence: TGTGCCAGCAGCCAGGACAGGGGTAATGGCTACACCTTC. The variable domain in full, completed from reference TRBV7-2 and TRBJ1-2, reads GAGVSQSPSNKVTEKGKDVELRCDPISGHTALYWYRQSLGQGLEFLIYFQGNSAPDKSGLPSDRFSAERTGGSVSTLTIQRTQQEDSAVYLCASSQDRGNGYTFGSGTRLTVV.